Sequencing of this T cell receptor (beta chain) was carried out in a study of T cell responses to AZD1222 COVID-19 vaccine. Across the study: Second-dose groups at about 4 or about 12 weeks were pooled.

As regards this clone: Its antigen remains unidentified.

The length of the CDR3 is 13 residues. V shed 0 bases and J shed 9 bases, with 9 bases lying between them. Per germline, CDR1 SGHAT and CDR2 FQNNGV. Sequenced by immunoSEQ multiplex PCR; TCRdb stores in-frame clones only, minus some. The table shows approximately 140,000 clones, with roughly nine tenths occurring only once. Findings and caveats of the study: Most donors were white British and more were female, and clonal diversity was possibly underestimated. CD4 TCRs associated with vaccination spanned spike, dominating at 160-218 and 743-854. Nearly half of spike-specific TCRs reportedly target variant regions that are unmutated in the B.1.351 and B.1.1.7 variants.

This sequence joins TRBV11-2 and TRBJ1-5; D remains unclear. This clonotype was obtained from an adult in good health. The material sequenced was peripheral blood, taken on day 0 of AZD1222 vaccination. DNA of the CDR3: TGTGCCAGCAGCTTAGATCTCGCGGGGCCCCAGCATTTT. Translating gives CASSLDLAGPQHF.